The 14 T cell receptor beta chains presented below share a single source sample, sequenced in a study of STAT3 mutations in large granular lymphocyte leukemia. Whole-study results and caveats: Every T-cell large granular lymphocyte leukemia patient had at least one immunodominant TCR beta clonotype.

Their antigen targets remain unknown. Measured with immunoSEQ multiplex PCR; TCRdb has only the in-frame clones, and not every one. The table has about 34,000 clones, around 86% seen once. Material: peripheral blood mononuclear cells. These receptors were collected from a man aged 60 to 69 with T-cell large granular lymphocyte leukemia. Some clones in this sample may be carry-over from other donors' samples.

The chain combines TRBV5-4 with TRBJ2-3, with 8 bases fitting TRBD1. The CDR3 covers 15 residues. Trimming took 4 bases from V and 3 from J; bases not matched to a gene: 7. The germline CDR1 and CDR2 sequences are SGHNT and YYREEE (reference sequence). The CDR3 DNA sequence: TGTGCCAGCAGCCCCGGACAGGGTTGGACAGATACGCAGTATTTT. Translated: CASSPGQGWTDTQYF.

This rearrangement joins TRBV9 to TRBJ2-3; TRBD2 agrees at 7 bases. The CDR3 is 14 residues long. With 0 bases clipped from V and 5 bases from J, the junction kept 3 bases outside the gene matches. From germline, CDR1 is SGDLS and CDR2 YYNGEE. The CDR3 DNA reads TGTGCCAGCAGCGTAGGACTAGCAAGAGATACGCAGTATTTT. Residues: CASSVGLARDTQYF.

In nucleotides, the CDR3 is TGTGCCAGCAGTCCCCGGACACCTTTTAGCACAGATACGCAGTATTTT. It codes for CASSPRTPFSTDTQYF. The gene calls are TRBV27 and TRBJ2-3; the D gene is possibly TRBD1 (5 bases). This CDR3 spans 16 amino acids. The germline CDR1 and CDR2 sequences are MNHEY and SMNVEV (reference sequence). V shed 5 bases and J shed 0 bases, with 15 bases lying between them.

The chain combines TRBV18 with TRBJ1-2, with a weak D call TRBD1 (5 bases). Germline loops: CDR1 KGHSH, CDR2 LQKENI. This CDR3 is 15 amino acids long. Between the trimmed V and J ends, which lost 3 bases and 4 bases, there was a span of 15 bases. The CDR3 nucleotides are TGTGCCAGCTCACCGTCGAGGGGATCCAGCTATGGCTACACCTTC. This sequence encodes CASSPSRGSSYGYTF.

J is TRBJ2-7 and V is TRBV7-9; unclear D gene. Trimming pared 7 bases from V and 6 bases from J, leaving 16 bases between. The CDR3 is 13 residues long. CDR1 is SEHNR, CDR2 FQNEAQ, per germline (reference sequence). CDR3: CASTFQVGFEQYF. In DNA form, the CDR3 reads TGTGCCAGCACCTTCCAGGTTGGGTTCGAGCAGTACTTC.

The chain links TRBV23-1 to TRBJ2-3, with 8 bases fitting TRBD1. TRBV23-1 is an ORF, with its function uncertain. V dropped 4 bases and J dropped 8; count of bases not matched to a gene: 8. The CDR3 has 14 residues. The CDR3 DNA is TGCGCCAGCAGTCCCCGGACAGGGAAGGGTACGCAGTATTTT. It encodes CASSPRTGKGTQYF.

V is TRBV4-2 and J is TRBJ2-3; D gene uncertain. The CDR3 is 14 residues long. CDR1 is LGHNA, CDR2 YNFKEQ, per germline. Trimming removed 5 bases from V and 3 bases from J, with 12 bases in between. The CDR3 is CASSTRPLTDTQYF. CDR3 nucleotides: TGTGCCAGCAGCACCCGGCCTCTAACAGATACGCAGTATTTT.

CDR3 residues: CAVRGFAGPFLEQYF. CDR3 bases: TGTGCCGTCAGGGGGTTCGCGGGCCCTTTCTTGGAGCAGTACTTC. The chain combines TRBV27 with TRBJ2-7; TRBD1 matches 7 bases. Germline trimming cut 11 bases from V and 7 bases from J; bases unmatched to any gene: 20. Germline V gene data show CDR1 as MNHEY and CDR2 as SMNVEV (reference sequence). This CDR3 spans 15 amino acids.

The chain recombines TRBV30 with TRBJ2-7, with a weak D call TRBD2 (6 bases). The V gene's germline CDR1 is GTSNPN and CDR2 SVGIG (reference sequence). Deletions cut 2 bases from V and 4 bases from J, with 15 bases between. The CDR3 is made up of 14 amino acids. The CDR3, as DNA: TGTGCCTGGAGTCCGGCAGGGACTCCTTACGAGCAGTACTTC. Its protein product is CAWSPAGTPYEQYF.

As concerns this clone: Other nucleotide sequences from this sample produce the same CDR3. The chain recombines TRBV5-1 with TRBJ2-2; D is undetermined. The CDR3 sequence is 13 residues long. The germline V and J ends were trimmed by 4 bases and 5 bases, with 9 bases remaining between them. Germline CDR1 is SGHRS and CDR2 is YFSETQ. The CDR3 nucleotides read TGCGCCAGCAGCCCGGCGGCGACCGGGGAGCTGTTTTTT. It is translated as CASSPAATGELFF.

CDR3 amino acids: CASSVGDYIYEQYF. Here the CDR3 DNA reads TGTGCCAGCAGCGTAGGGGACTACATCTACGAGCAGTACTTC. The chain recombines TRBV9 with TRBJ2-7; 7 bases agree with TRBD2. The germline CDR1 and CDR2 sequences are SGDLS and YYNGEE. J gave up 3 bases and V 0 bases, and 3 bases lay outside the gene matches. CDR3 length equals 14 residues.

The rearrangement links TRBV9 to TRBJ2-3, with D unresolved. Germline V gene sequence: CDR1 SGDLS, CDR2 YYNGEE. V shed 1 base and J shed 0 bases, with 12 bases lying between them. This CDR3 spans 16 amino acids. The CDR3 spells CASSVQSFTSTDTQYF. The CDR3 DNA follows: TGTGCCAGCAGCGTACAATCCTTTACTAGCACAGATACGCAGTATTTT.

This chain uses TRBV18 with TRBJ2-7; D is unclear. V shed 0 bases and J shed 2 bases, with 8 bases lying between them. The germline V gene encodes CDR1 KGHSH and CDR2 LQKENI. The CDR3 loop spans 14 amino acids. The CDR3 loop reads CASSPPNVAYEQYF. The CDR3 coding sequence is TGTGCCAGCTCACCACCGAATGTGGCCTACGAGCAGTACTTC. Combining the CDR3 with reference TRBV18 and TRBJ2-7 gives the whole variable domain NAGVMQNPRHLVRRRGQEARLRCSPMKGHSHVYWYRQLPEEGLKFMVYLQKENIIDESGMPKERFSAEFPKEGPSILRIQQVVRGDSAAYFCASSPPNVAYEQYFGPGTRLTVT.

This clone appeared once. One end of the junction varies from germline; a read error may be responsible. The chain uses TRBV29-1 and TRBJ1-1; D call uncertain. The CDR3 extends over 12 amino acids. Germline V gives CDR1 SQVTM, CDR2 ANQGSEA. As DNA, the CDR3 is TGCAGCGTGGAAGACCCGAACACTGAAGCTTTCTTT. Translated, it gives CSVEDPNTEAFF. Full variable domain (missing parts from reference TRBV29-1 and TRBJ1-1): SAVISQKPSRDICQRGTSLTIQCQVDSQVTMMFWYRQQPGQSLTLIATANQGSEATYESGFVIDKFPISRPNLTFSTLTVSNMSPEDSSIYLCSVEDPNTEAFFGQGTRLTVV.